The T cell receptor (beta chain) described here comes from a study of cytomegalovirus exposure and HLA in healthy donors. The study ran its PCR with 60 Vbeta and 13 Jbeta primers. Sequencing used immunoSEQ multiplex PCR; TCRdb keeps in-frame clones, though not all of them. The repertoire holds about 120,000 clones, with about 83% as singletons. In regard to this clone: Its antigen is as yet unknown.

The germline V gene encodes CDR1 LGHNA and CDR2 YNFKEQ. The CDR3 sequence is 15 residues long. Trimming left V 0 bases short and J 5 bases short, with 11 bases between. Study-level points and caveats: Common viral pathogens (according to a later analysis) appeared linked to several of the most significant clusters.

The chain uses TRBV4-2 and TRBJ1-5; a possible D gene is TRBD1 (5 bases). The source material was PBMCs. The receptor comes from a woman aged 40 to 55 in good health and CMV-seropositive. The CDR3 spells CASSQDSGGHQPQHF. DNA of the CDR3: TGTGCCAGCAGCCAAGATAGCGGGGGACATCAGCCCCAGCATTTT.